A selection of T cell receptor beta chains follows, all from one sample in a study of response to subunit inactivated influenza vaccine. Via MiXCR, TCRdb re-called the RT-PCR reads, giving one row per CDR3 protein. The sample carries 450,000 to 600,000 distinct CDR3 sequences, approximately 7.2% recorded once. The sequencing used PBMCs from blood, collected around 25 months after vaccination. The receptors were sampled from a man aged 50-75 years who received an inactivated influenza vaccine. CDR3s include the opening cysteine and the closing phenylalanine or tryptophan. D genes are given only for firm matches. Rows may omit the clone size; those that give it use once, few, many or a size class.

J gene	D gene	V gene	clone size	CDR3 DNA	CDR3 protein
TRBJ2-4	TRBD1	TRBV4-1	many	TGCGCCAGCAGCCAAGAATGGCAGGGGGCGTACCTAGCCAAAAACATTCAGTACTTC	CASSQEWQGAYLAKNIQYF
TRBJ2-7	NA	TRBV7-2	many	TGTGCCAGCAGTCCGGGGGTGACGGGTACCTACGAGCAGTACTTC	CASSPGVTGTYEQYF
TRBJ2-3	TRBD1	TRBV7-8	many	TGTGCCAGCAGCTTTACCCCTGAGACAGGGGGCTATTACGATACGCAGTATTTT	CASSFTPETGGYYDTQYF
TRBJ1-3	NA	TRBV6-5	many	TGTGCCAGCAGTTACGTAAGGGACGGAAACACCATATATTTT	CASSYVRDGNTIYF
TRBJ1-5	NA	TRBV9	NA	TGTGCCAGCAGCGCCGACGGGGGATCGGGTCAGCCCCAGCATTTT	CASSADGGSGQPQHF
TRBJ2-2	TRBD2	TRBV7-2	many	TGTGCCAGCAGGGGACTAGCGGGAGCGCTCACCGGGGAGCTGTTTTTT	CASRGLAGALTGELFF
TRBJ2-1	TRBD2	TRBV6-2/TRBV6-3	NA	TGTGCCAGCAGACGTCCGGGACTAGCGGGGGGCAATGAGCAGTTCTTC	CASRRPGLAGGNEQFF
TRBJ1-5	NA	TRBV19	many	TGTGCCAGTAGTACGCCTGGGCAGGGCAATCAGCCCCAGCATTTT	CASSTPGQGNQPQHF
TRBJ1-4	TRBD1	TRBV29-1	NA	TGCAGCGTTGAAAGGGACAGTAATGAAAAACTGTTTTTT	CSVERDSNEKLFF
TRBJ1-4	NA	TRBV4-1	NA	TGCGCCAGCAGCCTCATAGGGGAGGAAGAAAAACTGTTTTTT	CASSLIGEEEKLFF
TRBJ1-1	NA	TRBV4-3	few	TGCGCCAGCAGCCAAGACGGGACGGTTAAAGCTTTCTTT	CASSQDGTVKAFF
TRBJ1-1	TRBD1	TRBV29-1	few	TGCAGCGGTCGACAGGGTGGTACTGAAGCTTTCTTT	CSGRQGGTEAFF
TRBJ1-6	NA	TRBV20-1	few	TGCAGTGCTAACAGGGAAATGGATTCACCCCTCCACTTT	CSANREMDSPLHF
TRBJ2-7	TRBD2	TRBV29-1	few	TGCAGCGCCCAAGAGATGCTAGCGGCGGGGGAGCAGTACTTC	CSAQEMLAAGEQYF
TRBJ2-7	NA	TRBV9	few	TGTGCCAGCAGCGTAGAGGGTTCCGATTCCTACGAGCAGTACTTC	CASSVEGSDSYEQYF
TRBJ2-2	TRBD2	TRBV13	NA	TGTGCCAGCAGCGAAGGACTAGCGGGGGGAGCGAACACCGGGGAGCTGTTTTTT	CASSEGLAGGANTGELFF
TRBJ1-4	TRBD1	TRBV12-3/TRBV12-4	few	TGTGCCAGCAGACAACAGGGGTTAAATGAAAAACTGTTTTTT	CASRQQGLNEKLFF
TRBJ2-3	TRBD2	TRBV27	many	TGTGCCAGCAGGGAACTAGCGGGAGGGAGCACAGATACGCAGTATTTT	CASRELAGGSTDTQYF
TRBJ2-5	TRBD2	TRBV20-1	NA	TGCAGTGCTAGAGATTTGACTAGCGGGAGTTTGGAGGAGACCCAGTACTTC	CSARDLTSGSLEETQYF
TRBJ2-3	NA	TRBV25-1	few	TGTGCCAGCAGTGAATTTGACCTGGCGGTCACAGATACGCAGTATTTT	CASSEFDLAVTDTQYF
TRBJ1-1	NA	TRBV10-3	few	TGTGCCATCAGTGAGGGGGAGGCTGAAGCTTTCTTT	CAISEGEAEAFF
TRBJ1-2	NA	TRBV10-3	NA	TGTGCCATCAGCCAACAGGCCGCTAACTATGGCTACACCTTC	CAISQQAANYGYTF